The entry below gives a single T cell receptor beta chain sequence along with its context. The antigen is not known. The junction shows a germline mismatch at one end, possibly a read error. This entry is derived from a study of cytomegalovirus exposure and HLA in healthy donors. The CDR3 length is 14 residues. Germline CDR1 and CDR2: SGDLS and YYNGEE. Study outcomes and limitations: Reportedly, cytomegalovirus status was diagnosed with high sensitivity and specificity.

PCR employed 60 Vbeta and 13 Jbeta primers. Sequencing used immunoSEQ multiplex PCR; TCRdb keeps in-frame clones, though not all of them. The specimen's table records some 39,000 clones. The V gene is TRBV9, the J gene TRBJ2-7; 8 nucleotides align to TRBD2. This TCR derives from a male donor in good health and CMV-seronegative. Sequencing was performed on PBMCs. CDR3 protein: CASTVLADAYEQYF. As DNA, the CDR3 is TGTGCCAGCACCGTACTAGCGGATGCCTACGAGCAGTACTTC.